This TCR beta chain was retrieved from a study of T cells in localized non-small cell lung cancer. Study findings and constraints: Uninvolved neighboring lung showed the greatest T cell clonality, exceeding tumor.

The table came from immunoSEQ multiplex PCR; TCRdb's copy has only in-frame clones and leaves some out. The repertoire consists of roughly 3,000 clones, with about 26% occurring once and the leading ten covering roughly a sixth. Per germline, CDR1 SGHVT and CDR2 SQSDAQ. This CDR3 spans 16 amino acids. V lost 6 bases, J lost 2 bases, and 17 bases lay in between. The sampled adjacent lung lay at least 2 cm from the tumor margin and showed no atypia. On this clone itself: Its antigen remains unknown.

This clonotype was obtained from a woman between 35 and 70 years old with stage II squamous cell lung carcinoma. Sequenced material: normal lung tissue next to the tumor, taken before any cancer treatment. The chain couples TRBV7-4 to TRBJ2-1; D is unclear. The CDR3 DNA is TGTGCCAGCAGGGAAGCCCGAACGGGCCCCTACAATGAGCAGTTCTTC. Translated, it gives CASREARTGPYNEQFF. Full variable domain (remainder filled in from reference TRBV7-4 and TRBJ2-1): GAGVSQSPRYKVAKRGRDVALRCDSISGHVTLYWYRQTLGQGSEVLTYSQSDAQRDKSGRPSGRFSAERPERSVSTLKIQRTEQGDSAVYLCASREARTGPYNEQFFGPGTRLTVL.